This T cell receptor beta chain derives from a study of blood T cell repertoires in COVID-19. The protocol was immunoSEQ multiplex PCR, while the TCRdb copy is restricted to in-frame clones and leaves out a portion. The data show some 180,000 clones, roughly 78% seen once. Ten or more counts support this clone. V lost 4 bases and J lost 3, with 16 bases in between. Germline CDR1 and CDR2: SGHVS and FQNEAQ. The CDR3 is made up of 16 amino acids. This chain links TRBV7-8 with TRBJ1-3, with D hard to call. The receptor comes from a woman of 80 years or more with active or convalescent COVID-19. The source material was peripheral blood. The CDR3 coding sequence is TGTGCCAGCAGCTCCCTGACTGGATTGAATGGAAACACCATATATTTT. Protein: CASSSLTGLNGNTIYF. Together with reference TRBV7-8 and TRBJ1-3, the CDR3 gives the full variable domain: GAGVSQSPRYKVAKRGQDVALRCDPISGHVSLFWYQQALGQGPEFLTYFQNEAQLDKSGLPSDRFFAERPEGSVSTLKIQRTQQEDSAVYLCASSSLTGLNGNTIYFGEGSWLTVV.